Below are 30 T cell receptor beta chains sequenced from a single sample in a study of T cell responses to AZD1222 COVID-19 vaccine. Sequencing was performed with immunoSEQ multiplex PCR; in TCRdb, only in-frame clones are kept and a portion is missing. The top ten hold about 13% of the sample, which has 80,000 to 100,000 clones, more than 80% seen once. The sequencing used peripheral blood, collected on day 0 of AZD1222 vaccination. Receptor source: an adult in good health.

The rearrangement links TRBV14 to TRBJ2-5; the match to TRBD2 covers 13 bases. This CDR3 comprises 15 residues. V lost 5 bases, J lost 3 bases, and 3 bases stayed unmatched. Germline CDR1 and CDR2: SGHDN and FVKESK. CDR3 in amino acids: CASSFGTSGEETQYF. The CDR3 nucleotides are TGTGCCAGCAGCTTCGGGACTAGCGGGGAAGAGACCCAGTACTTC.

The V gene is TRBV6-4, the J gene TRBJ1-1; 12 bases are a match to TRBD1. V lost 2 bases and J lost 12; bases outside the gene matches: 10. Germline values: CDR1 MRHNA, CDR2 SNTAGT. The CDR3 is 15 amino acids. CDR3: CASSDASGTGGLTFF. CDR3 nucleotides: TGTGCCAGCAGTGACGCCTCCGGGACAGGGGGCTTGACTTTCTTT.

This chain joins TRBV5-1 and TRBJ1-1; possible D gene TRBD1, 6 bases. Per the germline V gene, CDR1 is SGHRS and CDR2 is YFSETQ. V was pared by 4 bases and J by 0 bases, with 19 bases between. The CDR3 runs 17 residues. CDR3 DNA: TGCGCCAGCAGCCTTGGACAGCCGAGGAGTATGAACACTGAAGCTTTCTTT. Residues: CASSLGQPRSMNTEAFF.

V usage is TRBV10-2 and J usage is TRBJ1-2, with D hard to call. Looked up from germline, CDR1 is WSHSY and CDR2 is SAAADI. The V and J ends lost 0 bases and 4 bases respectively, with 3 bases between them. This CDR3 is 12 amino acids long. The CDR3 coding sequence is TGCGCCAGCAGTGAGTCGAGCTATGGCTACACCTTC. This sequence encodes CASSESSYGYTF.

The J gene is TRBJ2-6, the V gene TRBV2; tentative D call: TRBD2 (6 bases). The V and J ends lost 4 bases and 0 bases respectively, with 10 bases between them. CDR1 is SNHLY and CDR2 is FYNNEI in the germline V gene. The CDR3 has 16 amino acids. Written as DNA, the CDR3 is TGTGCCAGCAGTGGTATGGGACTCTCTGGGGCCAACGTCCTGACTTTC. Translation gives CASSGMGLSGANVLTF.

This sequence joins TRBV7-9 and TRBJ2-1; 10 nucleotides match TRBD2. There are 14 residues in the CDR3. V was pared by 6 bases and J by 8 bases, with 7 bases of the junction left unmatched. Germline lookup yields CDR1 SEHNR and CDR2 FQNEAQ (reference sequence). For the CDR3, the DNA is TGTGCCAGCAGTCTAGCGGGAGTTATGGATGAGCAGTTCTTC. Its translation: CASSLAGVMDEQFF.

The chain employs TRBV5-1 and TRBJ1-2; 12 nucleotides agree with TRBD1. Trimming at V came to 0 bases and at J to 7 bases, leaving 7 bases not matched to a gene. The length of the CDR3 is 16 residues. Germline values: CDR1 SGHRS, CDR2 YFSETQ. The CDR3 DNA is TGCGCCAGCAGCTTGGCGGGACAGGGGGCGCAGGGTGGCTACACCTTC. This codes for CASSLAGQGAQGGYTF.

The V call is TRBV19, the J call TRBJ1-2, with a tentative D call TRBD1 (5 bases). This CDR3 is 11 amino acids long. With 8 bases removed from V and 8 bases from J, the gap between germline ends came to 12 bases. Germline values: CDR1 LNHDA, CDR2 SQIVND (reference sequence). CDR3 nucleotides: TGTGCCAGTTGGGGCAGGGAAGGCTACACCTTC. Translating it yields CASWGREGYTF.

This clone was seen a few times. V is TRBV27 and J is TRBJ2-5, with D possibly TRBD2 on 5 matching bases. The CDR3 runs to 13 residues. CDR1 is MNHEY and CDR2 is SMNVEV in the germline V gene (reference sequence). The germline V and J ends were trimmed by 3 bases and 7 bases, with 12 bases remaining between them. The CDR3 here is CASSFSSPGTQYF. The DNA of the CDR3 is TGTGCCAGCAGTTTCTCTAGCCCCGGGACCCAGTACTTC.

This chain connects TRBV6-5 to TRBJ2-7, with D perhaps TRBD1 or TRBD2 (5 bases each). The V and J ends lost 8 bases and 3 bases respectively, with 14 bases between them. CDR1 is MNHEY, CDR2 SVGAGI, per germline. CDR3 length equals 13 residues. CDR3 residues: CASRRGDHYEQYF. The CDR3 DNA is TGTGCCAGCCGGAGAGGGGACCACTACGAGCAGTACTTC.

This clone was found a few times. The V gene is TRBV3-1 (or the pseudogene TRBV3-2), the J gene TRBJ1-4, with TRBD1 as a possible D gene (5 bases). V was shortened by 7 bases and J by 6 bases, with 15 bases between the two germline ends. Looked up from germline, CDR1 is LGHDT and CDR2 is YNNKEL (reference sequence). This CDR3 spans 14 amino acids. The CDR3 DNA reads TGTGCCAGCAAAGAGGAGGGGAGTGATGAAAAACTGTTTTTT. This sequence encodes CASKEEGSDEKLFF.

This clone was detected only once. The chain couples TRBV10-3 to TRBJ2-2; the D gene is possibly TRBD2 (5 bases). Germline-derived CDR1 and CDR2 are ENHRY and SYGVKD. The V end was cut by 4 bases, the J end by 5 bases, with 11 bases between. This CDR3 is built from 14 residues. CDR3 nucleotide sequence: TGTGCCATCAGTGCTACGGGGTCGACCGGGGAGCTGTTTTTT. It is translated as CAISATGSTGELFF.

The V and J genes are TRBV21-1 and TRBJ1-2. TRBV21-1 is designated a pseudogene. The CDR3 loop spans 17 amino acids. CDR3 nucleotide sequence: TGTGCCAGCAGCACGAGGGACCGCCCCATTATGAGGTATGGCTACACCTTC. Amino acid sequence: CASSTRDRPIMRYGYTF.

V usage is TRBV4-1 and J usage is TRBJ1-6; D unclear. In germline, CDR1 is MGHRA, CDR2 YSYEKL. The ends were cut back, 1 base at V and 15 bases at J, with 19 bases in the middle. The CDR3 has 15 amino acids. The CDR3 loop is CASSQAPPGPSGLHF. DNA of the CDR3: TGCGCCAGCAGCCAAGCTCCGCCAGGTCCCTCGGGCCTCCACTTT.

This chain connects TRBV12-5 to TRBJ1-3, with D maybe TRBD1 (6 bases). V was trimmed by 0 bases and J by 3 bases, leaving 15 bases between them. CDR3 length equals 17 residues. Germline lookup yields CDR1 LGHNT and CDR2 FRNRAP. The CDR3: CASGLVLGGLGGNTIYF. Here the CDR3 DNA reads TGTGCTAGTGGTTTGGTACTCGGGGGCTTAGGTGGAAACACCATATATTTT.

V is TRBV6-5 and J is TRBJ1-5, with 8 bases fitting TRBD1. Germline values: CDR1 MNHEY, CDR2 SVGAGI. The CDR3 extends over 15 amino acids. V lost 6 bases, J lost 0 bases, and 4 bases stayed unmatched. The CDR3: CASRNRGDSNQPQHF. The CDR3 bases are TGTGCCAGCAGGAACAGGGGGGATAGCAATCAGCCCCAGCATTTT.

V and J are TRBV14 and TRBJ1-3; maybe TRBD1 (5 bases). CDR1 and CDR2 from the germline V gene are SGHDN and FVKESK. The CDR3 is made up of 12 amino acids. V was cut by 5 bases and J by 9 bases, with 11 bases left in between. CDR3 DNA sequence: TGTGCCAGCAGCTTAGGGGAGAGCACCATATATTTT. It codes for CASSLGESTIYF.

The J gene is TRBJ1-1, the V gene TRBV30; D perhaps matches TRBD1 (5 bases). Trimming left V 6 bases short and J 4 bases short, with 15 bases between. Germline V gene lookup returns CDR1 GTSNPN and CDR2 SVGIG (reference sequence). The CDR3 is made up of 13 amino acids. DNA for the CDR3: TGTGCCTGCATCAAGGAGGGGTCCACTGAAGCTTTCTTT. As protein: CACIKEGSTEAFF.

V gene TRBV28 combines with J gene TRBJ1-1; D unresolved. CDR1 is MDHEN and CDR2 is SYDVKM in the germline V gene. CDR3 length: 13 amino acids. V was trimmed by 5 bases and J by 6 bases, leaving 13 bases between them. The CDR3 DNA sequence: TGTGCCAGCAGTCCTCCGCCCGGCGCTGAAGCTTTCTTT. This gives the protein CASSPPPGAEAFF.

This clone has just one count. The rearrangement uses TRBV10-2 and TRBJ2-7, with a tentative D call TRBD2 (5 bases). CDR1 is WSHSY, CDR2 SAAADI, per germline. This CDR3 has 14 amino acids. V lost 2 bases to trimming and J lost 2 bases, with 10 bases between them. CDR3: CASSERGLTYEQYF. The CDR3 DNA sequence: TGCGCCAGCAGTGAGCGGGGTCTGACCTACGAGCAGTACTTC.

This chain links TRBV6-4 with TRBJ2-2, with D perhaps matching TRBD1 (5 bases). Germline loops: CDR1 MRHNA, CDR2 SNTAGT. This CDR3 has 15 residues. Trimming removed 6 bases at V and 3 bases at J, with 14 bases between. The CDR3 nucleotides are TGTGCCAGCAGCCCAGACAGAGGATACACCGGGGAGCTGTTTTTT. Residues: CASSPDRGYTGELFF.

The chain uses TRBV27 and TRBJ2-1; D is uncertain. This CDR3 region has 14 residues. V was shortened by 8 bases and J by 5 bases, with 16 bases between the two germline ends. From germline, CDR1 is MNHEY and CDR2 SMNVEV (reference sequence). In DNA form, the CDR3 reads TGTGCCAGCCAACCGCCCGGCCGACACAATGAGCAGTTCTTC. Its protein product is CASQPPGRHNEQFF.

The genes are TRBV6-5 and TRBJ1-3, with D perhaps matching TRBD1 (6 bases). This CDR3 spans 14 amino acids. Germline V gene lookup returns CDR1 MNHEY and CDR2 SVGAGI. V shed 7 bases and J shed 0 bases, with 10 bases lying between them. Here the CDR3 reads CASITGRSGNTIYF. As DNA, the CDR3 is TGTGCCAGCATAACAGGGCGCTCTGGAAACACCATATATTTT.

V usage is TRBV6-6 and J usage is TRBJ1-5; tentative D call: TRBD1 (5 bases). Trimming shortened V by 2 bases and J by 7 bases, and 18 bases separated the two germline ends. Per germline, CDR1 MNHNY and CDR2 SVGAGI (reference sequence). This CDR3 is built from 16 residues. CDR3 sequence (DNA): TGTGCCAGCAGTTACCCCACAGGTTTAACGGGGCAGCCCCAGCATTTT. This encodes CASSYPTGLTGQPQHF.

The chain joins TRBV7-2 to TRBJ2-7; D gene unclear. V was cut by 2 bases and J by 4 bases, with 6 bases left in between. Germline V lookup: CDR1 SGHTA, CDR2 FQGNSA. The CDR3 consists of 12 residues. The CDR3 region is CASSLMLYEQYF. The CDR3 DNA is TGTGCCAGCAGCTTAATGTTATACGAGCAGTACTTC.

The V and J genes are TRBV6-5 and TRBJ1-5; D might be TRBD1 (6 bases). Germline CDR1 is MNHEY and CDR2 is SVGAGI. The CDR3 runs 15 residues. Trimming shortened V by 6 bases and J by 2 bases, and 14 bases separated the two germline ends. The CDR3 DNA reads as TGTGCCAGCAGCGCCACAGGGATCGGCAATCAGCCCCAGCATTTT. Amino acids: CASSATGIGNQPQHF.

The CDR3 here is CASSQVTGGTDTQYF. The CDR3 DNA follows: TGTGCCAGCAGCCAAGTCACAGGGGGCACAGATACGCAGTATTTT. The rearrangement uses TRBV3-1 (or the pseudogene TRBV3-2) and TRBJ2-3; 7 bases map to TRBD1. The germline CDR1 and CDR2 sequences are LGHDT and YNNKEL (reference sequence). With 1 base clipped from V and 1 base from J, the junction kept 2 bases outside the gene matches. The CDR3 spans 15 residues.

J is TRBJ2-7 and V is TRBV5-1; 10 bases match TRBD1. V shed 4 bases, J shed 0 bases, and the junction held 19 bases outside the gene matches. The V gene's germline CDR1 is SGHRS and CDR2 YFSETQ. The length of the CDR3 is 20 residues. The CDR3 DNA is TGCGCCAGCAGCGTACTAACCCCCCTCAGGACAGGGGGTTACTCCTACGAGCAGTACTTC. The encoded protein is CASSVLTPLRTGGYSYEQYF.

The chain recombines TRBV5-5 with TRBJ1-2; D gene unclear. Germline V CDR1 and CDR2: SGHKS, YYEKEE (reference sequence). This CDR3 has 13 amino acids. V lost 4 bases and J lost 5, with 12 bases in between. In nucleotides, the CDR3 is TGTGCCAGCAGCCCCAACGGAAGGTATGGCTACACCTTC. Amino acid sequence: CASSPNGRYGYTF.

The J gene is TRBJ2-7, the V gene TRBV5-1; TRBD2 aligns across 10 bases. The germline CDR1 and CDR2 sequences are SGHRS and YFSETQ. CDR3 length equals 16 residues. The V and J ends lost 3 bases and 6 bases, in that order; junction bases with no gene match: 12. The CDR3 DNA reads TGCGCCAGCAGCTCTCCCGTACTAGCGGGGAACGCCGAGCAGTACTTC. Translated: CASSSPVLAGNAEQYF. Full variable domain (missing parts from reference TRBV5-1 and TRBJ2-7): KAGVTQTPRYLIKTRGQQVTLSCSPISGHRSVSWYQQTPGQGLQFLFEYFSETQRNKGNFPGRFSGRQFSNSRSEMNVSTLELGDSALYLCASSSPVLAGNAEQYFGPGTRLTVT.